The sample holds a few counts of the clone carrying this T cell receptor beta chain. The antigen remains undetermined. This specimen comes from a study of T-cell memory formation after mild COVID-19. About the study: The TCR clusters were mostly specific to one donor. Study-wide results and caveats: The appearance of some responding clones in pre-infection memory suggested that cross-reactive memory joined. Most CD4+ clones that shrank were in CM and EM, while CD8+ ones turned up in EMRA.

The V segment lost 4 bases and the J segment 1 base; nucleotides outside the gene matches: 12. This CDR3 comprises 17 residues. Looked up from germline, CDR1 is SGHDT and CDR2 is YYEEEE. The 5'RACE method, run with constant-segment primers, produced TCR alpha and TCR beta cDNA libraries (carrying sample barcodes and UMIs). TCRdb used MiXCR to reprocess the 5' RACE reads, holding one entry per CDR3 protein. The profile shows around 420,000 distinct CDR3 sequences, roughly 26% of them singletons. The origin of this receptor is an adult woman who had mild COVID-19 (a few samples of this study predate the infection). Cell type and time point are not known. The chain is built from TRBV5-6 and TRBJ1-1, with 8 nucleotides matching TRBD1. Sequencing was performed on PBMCs or a T cell subset sorted from them (not recorded which). The CDR3 here is CASSRTGRQDRNTEAFF. DNA of the CDR3: TGTGCCAGCAGCCGGACAGGGCGGCAGGACCGGAACACTGAAGCTTTCTTT. Based on the CDR3 plus reference TRBV5-6 and TRBJ1-1, the full variable domain is DAGVTQSPTHLIKTRGQQVTLRCSPKSGHDTVSWYQQALGQGPQFIFQYYEEEERQRGNFPDRFSGHQFPNYSSELNVNALLLGDSALYLCASSRTGRQDRNTEAFFGQGTRLTVV.